This is a list of T cell receptor beta chains from one sample in a study of control samples from healthy donors and cancer patients. The protocol was immunoSEQ multiplex PCR, while the TCRdb copy is restricted to in-frame clones and leaves out a portion. The table records some 130,000 clones, under 95% of them present only once. Sequencing was carried out using PBMCs. These receptors originate from a man aged 45-65 years with head and neck cancer. Each CDR3 is given with its conserved first and last residue.

V gene,CDR3 protein
TRBV9,CASSASRGGTDTEAFF
TRBV7-2,CASSLALSVQNSPLHF
TRBV3-1/TRBV3-2,CASSQYGETQYF
TRBV2,CASIPSSQAYGYTF
TRBV2,CASSDGTVGNTEAFF
TRBV6-2/TRBV6-3,CASSYPGTGSSEQYF
TRBV6-2/TRBV6-3,CASSYAAGVQPQHF
TRBV3-1/TRBV3-2,CASSQDWGPQHF
TRBV5-1,CASSHGNGGGDEQYF
TRBV27,CASSLGWGQGTTGELFF
TRBV6-6,CASSYLTTQYF
TRBV7-9,CASSVHREYEQYF
TRBV5-1,CASSFGIRGTEAFF
TRBV19,CASSIGAGATEAFF
TRBV14,CASSQGWASGAYEQYF
TRBV28,CASSLRVDYGYTF
TRBV4-3,CASSQEPFGELFF
TRBV18,CASSSLMNTEAFF
TRBV6-2/TRBV6-3,CASSWDVKGASSYNEQFF
TRBV7-9,CASSPGAGTDTQYF
TRBV5-1,CASSWGASPDGYTF
TRBV12-3/TRBV12-4,CASSWLNTEAFF
TRBV5-1,CASSLEYRVGELFF
TRBV28,CASSSPRSNQPQHF
TRBV10-1,CASSESGPGNSYEQYF
TRBV29-1,CSVPDRSSSGYTF
TRBV7-8,CASRDRDLEKLFF
TRBV4-2,CASRDRGISWGAGELFF
TRBV2,CASSKTGPPYEQYF
TRBV5-4,CASSLGPGRFTEAFF
TRBV7-3,CASSLTGRTEAFF
TRBV30,CAWSSIRENTEAFF
TRBV15,CATSTTTGGYFLETQYF
TRBV7-9,CASSLGELTYF
TRBV2,CASSEMGRRDGYTF
TRBV2,CASSEADLLSPALNTEAFF
TRBV6-5,CASSSGNSPLHF
TRBV9,CASSLVTGVDGYTF
TRBV4-1,CASSQDRTPGKAFF
TRBV28,CASSSRTRPRGNTIYF
TRBV19,CASSNPPGGGETQYF
TRBV5-1,CASSRTGEYGYTF
TRBV7-9,CASSLLLAQYF
TRBV6-2/TRBV6-3,CASSYDGTGGTEAFF
TRBV14,CASSQEYRQYF
TRBV7-9,CASSLETVYGYTF
TRBV11-2,CASSLFFSPVSYNSPLHF
TRBV6-5,CASRPTRSYGYTF
TRBV2,CASRGTGTGNEKLFF
TRBV28,CASNTRATETQYF
TRBV7-9,CASSTRDSAYEQYF
TRBV30,CAQGADGYTF
TRBV5-6,CASSLEARRVDGYTF
TRBV6-5,CASSPATGFNQPQHF
TRBV30,CAWSVGSRGGDWDEQFF
TRBV6-5,CASSSLSEMNTEAFF
TRBV5-5,CASSLIAGANTGELFF
TRBV7-9,CASSLTAGVYEQYF